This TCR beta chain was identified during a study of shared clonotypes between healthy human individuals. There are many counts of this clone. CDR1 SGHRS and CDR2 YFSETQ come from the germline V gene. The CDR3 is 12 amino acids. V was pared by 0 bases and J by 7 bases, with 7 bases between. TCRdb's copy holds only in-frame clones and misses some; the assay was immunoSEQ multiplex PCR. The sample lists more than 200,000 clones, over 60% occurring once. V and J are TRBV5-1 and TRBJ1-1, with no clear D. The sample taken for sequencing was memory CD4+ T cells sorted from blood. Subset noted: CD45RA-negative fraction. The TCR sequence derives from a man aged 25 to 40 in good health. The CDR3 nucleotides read TGCGCCAGCAGCTTGGACGCGGATGAAGCTTTCTTT. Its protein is CASSLDADEAFF.